The 5 T cell receptor beta chains reported below all come from one sample, sequenced in a study of post-analysis software for immune sequencing data. These receptors have no known antigen. General study points: The study found TRBV5-6, TRBV5-1 and TRBV20-1 among five TRBV segments more frequent in patients than controls.

The library was made from cDNA and included unique molecular identifiers. TCRdb itself ran the PCR reads through MiXCR, one entry per CDR3 protein. The sample yields 350,000 to 450,000 distinct CDR3 sequences, roughly 40% seen once. The specimen was blood. The source of these receptors is a girl aged 2 to 10 with multiple sclerosis.

This clonotype has just a few counts. The chain combines TRBV12-3 or TRBV12-4 with TRBJ2-1; D call uncertain. This CDR3 region has 15 residues. V was pared by 4 bases and J by 1 base, with 11 bases between. CDR3 loop: CASSYGLNSYNEQFF. The CDR3 coding sequence is TGTGCCAGCAGTTACGGCCTTAATTCCTACAATGAGCAGTTCTTC.

This clonotype was found a few times. The chain links TRBV9 to TRBJ2-1, with D possibly being TRBD2 (6 bases). Germline-derived CDR1 and CDR2 are SGDLS and YYNGEE. V was clipped by 3 bases and J by 4 bases, with 8 bases between them. The length of the CDR3 is 13 residues. CDR3 amino acids: CASSDGTYNEQFF. CDR3 nucleotides: TGTGCCAGCAGCGACGGGACTTACAATGAGCAGTTCTTC. The full variable domain, its missing parts supplied by reference TRBV9 and TRBJ2-1, is DSGVTQTPKHLITATGQRVTLRCSPRSGDLSVYWYQQSLDQGLQFLIQYYNGEERAKGNILERFSAQQFPDLHSELNLSSLELGDSALYFCASSDGTYNEQFFGPGTRLTVL.

This clonotype has only a few counts. V usage is TRBV11-1 and J usage is TRBJ2-5, with 10 bases identical to TRBD2. This CDR3 comprises 15 residues. V dropped 4 bases and J dropped 5; count of bases not matched to a gene: 7. Germline CDR1 and CDR2: SGHAT and FQDESV (reference sequence). In DNA form, the CDR3 reads TGTGCCAGCAGCTCTGTAGCGGGGGGCCGGGAGACCCAGTACTTC. Translated: CASSSVAGGRETQYF.

The chain joins TRBV6-6 to TRBJ1-4; D gene uncertain. The V end lost 6 bases, the J end lost 7 bases, and 21 bases lay between the germline ends. The CDR3 is 16 residues long. Germline assignment: CDR1 MNHNY and CDR2 SVGAGI (reference sequence). The DNA for the CDR3 is TGTGCCAGCAGAGGGTCCTTCACCGCGGGAGGTGAAAAACTGTTTTTT. Protein: CASRGSFTAGGEKLFF.

This clonotype was observed a handful of times. CDR3 protein: CASSYALPANEGDYGSMQPQHF. For the CDR3, the DNA is TGTGCCAGCAGTTACGCGCTACCGGCCAACGAGGGTGATTACGGCAGTATGCAGCCCCAGCATTTT. The rearrangement links TRBV6-2 or TRBV6-3 to TRBJ1-5; unclear D gene. V gave up 2 bases and J gave up 7 bases, with 36 bases separating them. From germline, CDR1 is MNHEY and CDR2 SVGEGT. The CDR3 is 22 amino acids.